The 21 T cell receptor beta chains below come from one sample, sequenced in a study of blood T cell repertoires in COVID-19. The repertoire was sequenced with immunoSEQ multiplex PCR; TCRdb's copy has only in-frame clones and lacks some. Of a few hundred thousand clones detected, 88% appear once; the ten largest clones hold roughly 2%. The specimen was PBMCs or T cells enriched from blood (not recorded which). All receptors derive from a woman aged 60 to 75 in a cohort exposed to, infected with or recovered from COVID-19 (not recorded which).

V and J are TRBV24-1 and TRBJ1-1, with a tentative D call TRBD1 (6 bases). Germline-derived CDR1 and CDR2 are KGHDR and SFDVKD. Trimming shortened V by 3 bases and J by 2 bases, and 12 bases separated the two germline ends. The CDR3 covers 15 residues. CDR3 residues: CATSDPGTPNTEAFF. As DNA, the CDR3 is TGTGCCACCAGTGATCCCGGGACACCTAACACTGAAGCTTTCTTT.

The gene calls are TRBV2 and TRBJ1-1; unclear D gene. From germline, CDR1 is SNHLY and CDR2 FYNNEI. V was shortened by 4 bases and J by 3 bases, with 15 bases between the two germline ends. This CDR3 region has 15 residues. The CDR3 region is CASSVGWEVYTEAFF. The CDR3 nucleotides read TGTGCCAGCAGTGTGGGGTGGGAGGTCTACACTGAAGCTTTCTTT.

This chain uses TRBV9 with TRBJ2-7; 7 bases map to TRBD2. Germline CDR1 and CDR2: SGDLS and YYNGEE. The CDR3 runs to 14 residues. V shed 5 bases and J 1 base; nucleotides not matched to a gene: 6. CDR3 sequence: CASSRASGSYEQYF. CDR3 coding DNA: TGTGCCAGCAGTCGAGCTAGCGGATCCTACGAGCAGTACTTC.

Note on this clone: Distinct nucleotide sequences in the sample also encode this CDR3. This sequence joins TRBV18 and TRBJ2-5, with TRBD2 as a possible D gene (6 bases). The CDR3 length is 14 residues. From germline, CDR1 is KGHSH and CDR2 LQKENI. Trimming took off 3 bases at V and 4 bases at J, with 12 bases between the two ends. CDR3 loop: CASSPGQGGETQYF. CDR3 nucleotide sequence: TGTGCCAGCTCACCGGGGCAGGGAGGAGAGACCCAGTACTTC.

The CDR3 protein is CASRALGGYEQYF. The CDR3 nucleotides are TGTGCCAGCAGGGCCTTAGGGGGATACGAGCAGTACTTC. The rearrangement uses TRBV6-5 and TRBJ2-7; D perhaps matches TRBD1 (6 bases). The length of the CDR3 is 13 residues. CDR1 MNHEY and CDR2 SVGAGI come from the germline V gene. V lost 6 bases and J 4 bases, leaving 13 bases between the germline ends.

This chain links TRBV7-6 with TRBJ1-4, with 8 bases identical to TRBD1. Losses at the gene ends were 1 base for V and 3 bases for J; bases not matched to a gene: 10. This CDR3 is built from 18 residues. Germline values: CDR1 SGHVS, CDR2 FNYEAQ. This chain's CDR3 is CASSLDRGTYEANEKLFF. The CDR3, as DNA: TGTGCCAGCAGCTTAGACAGGGGGACATATGAGGCTAATGAAAAACTGTTTTTT.

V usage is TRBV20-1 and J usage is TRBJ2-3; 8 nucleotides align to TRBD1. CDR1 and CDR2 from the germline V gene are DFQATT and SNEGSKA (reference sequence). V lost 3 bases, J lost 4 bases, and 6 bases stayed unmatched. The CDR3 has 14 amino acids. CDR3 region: CSASVRGRPDTQYF. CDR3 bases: TGCAGTGCTAGTGTCAGGGGGCGCCCAGATACGCAGTATTTT.

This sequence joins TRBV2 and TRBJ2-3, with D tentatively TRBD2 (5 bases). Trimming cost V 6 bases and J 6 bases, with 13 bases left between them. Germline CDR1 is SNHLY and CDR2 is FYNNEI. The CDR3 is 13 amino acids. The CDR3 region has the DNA TGTGCCAGCAGGGGCCCGGGCGGGGATACGCAGTATTTT. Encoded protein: CASRGPGGDTQYF. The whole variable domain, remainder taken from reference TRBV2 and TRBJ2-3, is EPEVTQTPSHQVTQMGQEVILRCVPISNHLYFYWYRQILGQKVEFLVSFYNNEISEKSEIFDDQFSVERPDGSNFTLKIRSTKLEDSAMYFCASRGPGGDTQYFGPGTRLTVL.

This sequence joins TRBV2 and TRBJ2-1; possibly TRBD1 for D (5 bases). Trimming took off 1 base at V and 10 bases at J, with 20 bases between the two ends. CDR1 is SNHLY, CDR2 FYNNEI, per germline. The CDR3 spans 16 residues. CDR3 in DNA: TGTGCCAGCAGTGAAGTAGGGGTGAGAGGCCGTCCCGAGCAGTTCTTC. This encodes CASSEVGVRGRPEQFF. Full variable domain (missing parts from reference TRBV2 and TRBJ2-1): EPEVTQTPSHQVTQMGQEVILRCVPISNHLYFYWYRQILGQKVEFLVSFYNNEISEKSEIFDDQFSVERPDGSNFTLKIRSTKLEDSAMYFCASSEVGVRGRPEQFFGPGTRLTVL.

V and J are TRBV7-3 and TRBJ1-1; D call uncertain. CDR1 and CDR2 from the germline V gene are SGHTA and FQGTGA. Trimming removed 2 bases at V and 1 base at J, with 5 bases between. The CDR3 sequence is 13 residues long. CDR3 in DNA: TGTGCCAGCAGCTTAGGGAGGAACACTGAAGCTTTCTTT. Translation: CASSLGRNTEAFF.

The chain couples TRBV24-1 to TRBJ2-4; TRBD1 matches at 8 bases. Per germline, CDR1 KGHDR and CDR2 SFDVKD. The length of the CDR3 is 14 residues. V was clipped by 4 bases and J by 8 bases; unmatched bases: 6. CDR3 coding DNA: TGTGCCACCAGTGACGCAGGGGGCAGGGACATTCAGTACTTC. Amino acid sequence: CATSDAGGRDIQYF.

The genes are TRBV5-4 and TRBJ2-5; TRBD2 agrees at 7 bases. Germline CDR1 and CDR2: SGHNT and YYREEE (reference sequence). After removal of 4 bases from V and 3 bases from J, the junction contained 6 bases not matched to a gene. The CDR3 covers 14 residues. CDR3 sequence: CASSPGGSEETQYF. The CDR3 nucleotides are TGTGCCAGCAGCCCGGGCGGGAGTGAAGAGACCCAGTACTTC.

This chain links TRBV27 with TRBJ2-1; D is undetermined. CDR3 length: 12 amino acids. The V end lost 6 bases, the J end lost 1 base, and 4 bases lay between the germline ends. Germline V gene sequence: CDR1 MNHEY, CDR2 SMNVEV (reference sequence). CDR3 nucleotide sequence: TGTGCCAGCAGGCGTTCCTACAATGAGCAGTTCTTC. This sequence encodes CASRRSYNEQFF.

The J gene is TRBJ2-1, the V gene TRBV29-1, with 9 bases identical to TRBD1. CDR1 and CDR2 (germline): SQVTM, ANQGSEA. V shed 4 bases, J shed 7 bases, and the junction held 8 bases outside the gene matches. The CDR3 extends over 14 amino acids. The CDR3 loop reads CSVVQGQGKNEQFF. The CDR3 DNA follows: TGCAGCGTTGTACAGGGACAGGGTAAGAATGAGCAGTTCTTC.

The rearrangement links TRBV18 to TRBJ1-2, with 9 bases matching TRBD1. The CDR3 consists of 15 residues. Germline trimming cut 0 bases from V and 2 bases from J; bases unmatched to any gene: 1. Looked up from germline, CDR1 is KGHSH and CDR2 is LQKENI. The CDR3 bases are TGTGCCAGCTCACCACCAGGACAGGGGAACTATGGCTACACCTTC. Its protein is CASSPPGQGNYGYTF.

The CDR3 loop reads CASSSHSGFSYEQYF. The CDR3 DNA reads as TGTGCCAGCAGCTCTCACTCAGGGTTCTCCTACGAGCAGTACTTC. This rearrangement joins TRBV6-5 to TRBJ2-7; TRBD1 is a possible D gene (5 bases). Germline CDR1 reads MNHEY; CDR2 reads SVGAGI. The CDR3 runs 15 residues. Deletions cut 6 bases from V and 0 bases from J, with 15 bases between.

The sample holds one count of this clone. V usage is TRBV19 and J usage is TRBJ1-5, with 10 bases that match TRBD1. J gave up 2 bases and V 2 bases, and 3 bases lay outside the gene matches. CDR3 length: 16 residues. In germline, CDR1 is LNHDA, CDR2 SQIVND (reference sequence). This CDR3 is CASSISGTGGNQPQHF. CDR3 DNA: TGTGCCAGTAGTATATCCGGGACAGGGGGCAATCAGCCCCAGCATTTT. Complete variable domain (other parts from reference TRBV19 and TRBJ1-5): DGGITQSPKYLFRKEGQNVTLSCEQNLNHDAMYWYRQDPGQGLRLIYYSQIVNDFQKGDIAEGYSVSREKKESFPLTVTSAQKNPTAFYLCASSISGTGGNQPQHFGDGTRLSIL.

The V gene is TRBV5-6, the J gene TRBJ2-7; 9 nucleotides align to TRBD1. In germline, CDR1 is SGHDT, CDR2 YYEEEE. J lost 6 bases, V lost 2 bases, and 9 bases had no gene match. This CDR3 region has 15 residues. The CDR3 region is CASSLGGTGPTEQYF. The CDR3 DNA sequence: TGTGCCAGCAGCTTAGGTGGGACAGGGCCTACCGAGCAGTACTTC.

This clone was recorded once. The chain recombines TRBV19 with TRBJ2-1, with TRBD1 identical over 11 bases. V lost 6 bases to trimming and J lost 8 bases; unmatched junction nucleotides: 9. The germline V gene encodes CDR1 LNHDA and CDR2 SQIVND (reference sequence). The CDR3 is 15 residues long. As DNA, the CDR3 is TGTGCCAGTAGGAGAAGTCGGACAGGGGGCGATGAGCAGTTCTTC. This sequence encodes CASRRSRTGGDEQFF.

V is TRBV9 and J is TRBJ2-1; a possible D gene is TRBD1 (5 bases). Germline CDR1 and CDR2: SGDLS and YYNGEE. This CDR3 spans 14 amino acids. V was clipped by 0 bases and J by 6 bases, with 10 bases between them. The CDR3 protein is CASSVEGASNEQFF. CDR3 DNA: TGTGCCAGCAGCGTAGAAGGGGCGTCCAATGAGCAGTTCTTC.

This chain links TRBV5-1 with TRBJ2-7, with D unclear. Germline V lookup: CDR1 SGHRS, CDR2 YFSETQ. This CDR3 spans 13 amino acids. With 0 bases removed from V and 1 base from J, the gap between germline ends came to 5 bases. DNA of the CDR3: TGCGCCAGCAGCTTGGCCGTATCCTACGAGCAGTACTTC. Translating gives CASSLAVSYEQYF.